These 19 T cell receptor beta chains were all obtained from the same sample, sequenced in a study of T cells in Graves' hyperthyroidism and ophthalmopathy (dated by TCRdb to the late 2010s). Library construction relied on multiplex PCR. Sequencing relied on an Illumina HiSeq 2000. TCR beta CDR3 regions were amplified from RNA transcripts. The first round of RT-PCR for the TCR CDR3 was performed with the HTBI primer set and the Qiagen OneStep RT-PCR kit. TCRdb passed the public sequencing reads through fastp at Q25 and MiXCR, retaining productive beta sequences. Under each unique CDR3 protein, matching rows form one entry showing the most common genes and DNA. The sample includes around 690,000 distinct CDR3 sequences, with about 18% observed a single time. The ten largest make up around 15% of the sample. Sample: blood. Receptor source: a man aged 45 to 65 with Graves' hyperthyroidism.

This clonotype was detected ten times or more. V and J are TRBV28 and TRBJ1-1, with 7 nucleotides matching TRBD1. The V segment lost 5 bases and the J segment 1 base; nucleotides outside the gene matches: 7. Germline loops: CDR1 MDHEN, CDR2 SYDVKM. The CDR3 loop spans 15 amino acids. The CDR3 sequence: CASSPGQRTNTEAFF. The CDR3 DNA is TGTGCCAGCAGTCCGGGACAGCGGACGAACACTGAAGCTTTCTTT.

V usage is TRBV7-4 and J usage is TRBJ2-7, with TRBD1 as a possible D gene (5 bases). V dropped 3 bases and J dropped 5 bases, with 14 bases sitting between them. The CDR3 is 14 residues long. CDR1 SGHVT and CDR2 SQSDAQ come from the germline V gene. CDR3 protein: CASSFSRVSHEQYF. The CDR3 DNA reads TGTGCCAGCAGCTTTTCCAGGGTTTCCCACGAGCAGTACTTC.

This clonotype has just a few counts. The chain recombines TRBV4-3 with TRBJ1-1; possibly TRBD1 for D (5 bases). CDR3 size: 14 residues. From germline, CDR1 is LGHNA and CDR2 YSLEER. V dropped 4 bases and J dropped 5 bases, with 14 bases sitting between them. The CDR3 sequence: CASSLKGFRTEAFF. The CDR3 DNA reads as TGCGCCAGCAGCCTTAAGGGGTTTCGAACTGAAGCTTTCTTT.

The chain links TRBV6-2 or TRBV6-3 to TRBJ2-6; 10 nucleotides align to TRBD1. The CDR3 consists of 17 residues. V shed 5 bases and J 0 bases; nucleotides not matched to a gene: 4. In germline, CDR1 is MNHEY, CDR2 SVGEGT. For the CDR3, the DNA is TGTGCCAGCAGTCCGGGACAGGGGCGCTCTGGGGCCAACGTCCTGACTTTC. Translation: CASSPGQGRSGANVLTF.

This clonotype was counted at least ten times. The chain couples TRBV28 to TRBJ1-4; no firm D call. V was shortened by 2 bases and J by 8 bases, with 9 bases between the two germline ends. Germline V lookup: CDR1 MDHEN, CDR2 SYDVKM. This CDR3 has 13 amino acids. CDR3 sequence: CASSLNSREKLFF. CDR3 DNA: TGTGCCAGCAGTTTAAATTCACGGGAAAAACTGTTTTTT.

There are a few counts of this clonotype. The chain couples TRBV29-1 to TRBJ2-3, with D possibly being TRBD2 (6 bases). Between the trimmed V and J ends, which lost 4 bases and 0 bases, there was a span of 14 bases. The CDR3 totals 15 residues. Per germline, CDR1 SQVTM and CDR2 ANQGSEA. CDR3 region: CSVALGGASTDTQYF. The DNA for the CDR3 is TGCAGCGTTGCCCTCGGCGGGGCTAGCACAGATACGCAGTATTTT.

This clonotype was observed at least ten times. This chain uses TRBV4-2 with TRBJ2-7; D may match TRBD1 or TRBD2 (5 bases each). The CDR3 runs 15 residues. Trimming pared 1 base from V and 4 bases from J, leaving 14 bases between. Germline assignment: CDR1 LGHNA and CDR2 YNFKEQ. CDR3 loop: CASSQGDGTTYEQYF. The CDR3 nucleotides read TGTGCCAGCAGCCAAGGGGATGGGACGACTTACGAGCAGTACTTC.

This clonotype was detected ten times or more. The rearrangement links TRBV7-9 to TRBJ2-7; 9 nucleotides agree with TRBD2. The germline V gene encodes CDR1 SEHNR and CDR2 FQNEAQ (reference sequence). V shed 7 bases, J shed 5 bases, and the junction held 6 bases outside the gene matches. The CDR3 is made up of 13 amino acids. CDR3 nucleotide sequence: TGTGCCAGCACCGTAGCGGGAGTTCACGAGCAGTACTTC. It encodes CASTVAGVHEQYF.

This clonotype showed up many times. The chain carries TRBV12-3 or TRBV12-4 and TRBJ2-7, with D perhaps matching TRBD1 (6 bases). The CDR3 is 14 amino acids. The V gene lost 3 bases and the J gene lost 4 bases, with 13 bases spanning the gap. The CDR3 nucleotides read TGTGCCAGCAGTTTTGGCAGGGGTGGGTACGAGCAGTACTTC. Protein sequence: CASSFGRGGYEQYF.

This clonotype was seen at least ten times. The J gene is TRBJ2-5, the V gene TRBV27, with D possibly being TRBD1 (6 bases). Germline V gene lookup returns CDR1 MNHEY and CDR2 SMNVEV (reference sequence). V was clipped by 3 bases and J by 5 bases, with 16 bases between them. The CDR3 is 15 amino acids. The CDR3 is CASSFGQGIGETQYF. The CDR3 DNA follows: TGTGCCAGCAGTTTCGGTCAGGGGATCGGGGAGACCCAGTACTTC.

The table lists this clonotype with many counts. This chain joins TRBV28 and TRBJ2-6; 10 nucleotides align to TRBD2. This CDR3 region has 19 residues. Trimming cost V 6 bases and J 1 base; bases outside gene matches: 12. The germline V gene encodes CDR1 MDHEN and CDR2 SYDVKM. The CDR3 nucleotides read TGTGCCAGCAGAGACCGAAAAATAGCGGGAGGATCTGGGGCCAACGTCCTGACTTTC. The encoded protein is CASRDRKIAGGSGANVLTF.

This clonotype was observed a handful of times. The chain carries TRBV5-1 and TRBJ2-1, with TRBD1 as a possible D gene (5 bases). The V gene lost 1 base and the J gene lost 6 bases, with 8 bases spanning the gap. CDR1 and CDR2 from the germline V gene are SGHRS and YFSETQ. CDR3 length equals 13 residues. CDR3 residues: CASSLLGANEQFF. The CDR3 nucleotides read TGCGCCAGCAGCTTGTTAGGGGCCAATGAGCAGTTCTTC.

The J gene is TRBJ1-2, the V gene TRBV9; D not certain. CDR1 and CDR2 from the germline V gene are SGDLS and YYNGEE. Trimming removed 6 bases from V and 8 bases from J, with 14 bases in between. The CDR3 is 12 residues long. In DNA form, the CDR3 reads TGTGCCAGCACCCCGGTAGGTCACGGCTACACCTTC. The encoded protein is CASTPVGHGYTF.

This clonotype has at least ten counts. The CDR3 DNA follows: TGTGCCAGCAGCTACGGGGTCAGCCACACAGATACGCAGTATTTT. The encoded protein is CASSYGVSHTDTQYF. This sequence joins TRBV11-1 and TRBJ2-3; possibly TRBD2 for D (5 bases). CDR3 length: 15 residues. V was trimmed by 4 bases and J by 2 bases, leaving 13 bases between them. Germline V lookup: CDR1 SGHAT, CDR2 FQDESV (reference sequence).

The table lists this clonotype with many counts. For the CDR3, the DNA is TGTGCCAGCAGAGACGACAGGGGGGTTGTTGATACGCAGTATTTT. Translated: CASRDDRGVVDTQYF. The chain carries TRBV12-3 or TRBV12-4 and TRBJ2-3; 9 bases match TRBD1. This CDR3 is built from 15 residues. V lost 6 bases and J lost 6; bases outside the gene matches: 10.

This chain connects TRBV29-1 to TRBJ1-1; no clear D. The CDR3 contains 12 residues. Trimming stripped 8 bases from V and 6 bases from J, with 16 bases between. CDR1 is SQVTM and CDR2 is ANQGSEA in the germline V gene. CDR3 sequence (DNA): TGCAGCTCATTGGGTACAACGGCTGAAGCTTTCTTT. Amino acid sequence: CSSLGTTAEAFF.

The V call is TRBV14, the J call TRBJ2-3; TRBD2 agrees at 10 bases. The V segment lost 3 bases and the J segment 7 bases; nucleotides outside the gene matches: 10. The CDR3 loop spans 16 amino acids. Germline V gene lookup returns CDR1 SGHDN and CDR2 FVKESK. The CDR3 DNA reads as TGTGCCAGCAGCCAGCTCCTGGCTAGCGGGAGTTATACGCAGTATTTT. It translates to CASSQLLASGSYTQYF.

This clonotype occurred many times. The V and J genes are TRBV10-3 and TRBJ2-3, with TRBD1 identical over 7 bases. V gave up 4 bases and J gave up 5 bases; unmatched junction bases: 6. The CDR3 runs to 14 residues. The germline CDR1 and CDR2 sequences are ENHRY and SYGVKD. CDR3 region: CAISANRGGDTQYF. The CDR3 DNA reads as TGTGCCATCAGTGCAAACAGGGGTGGAGATACGCAGTATTTT.

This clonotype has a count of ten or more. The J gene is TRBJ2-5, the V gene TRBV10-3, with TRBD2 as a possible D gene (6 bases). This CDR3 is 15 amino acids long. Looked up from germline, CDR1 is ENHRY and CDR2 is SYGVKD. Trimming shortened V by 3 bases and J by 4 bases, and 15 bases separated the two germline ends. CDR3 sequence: CAISDSAGPRETQYF. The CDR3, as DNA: TGTGCCATCAGTGATTCAGCGGGCCCGAGAGAGACCCAGTACTTC.